This T cell receptor (beta chain) was identified during a study of blood T cell repertoires in COVID-19. Across the whole study: Donors in the United States, Italy and Spain gave samples during acute or convalescent COVID-19. Sources were T cells, B-cell-depleted T cells, or PBMCs; the material itself was cDNA or gDNA.

Per the original methods: From reference gene primer amplification, estimates of nucleated cell counts were derived. Method: immunoSEQ multiplex PCR; TCRdb's copy keeps in-frame clones and lacks some. V and J calls plus clone size are reproduced from that table; the DNA served to infer D and trimming. In the table there are around 270,000 clones, about four fifths of which are singletons. The sequence was collected from a woman aged 40 to 55 who had recovered from COVID-19. The specimen sequenced was peripheral blood.

The CDR3 coding sequence is TGCGCCAGCAGCCCCCTCCCTAGCTCCTACGAGCAGTACTTC. Protein sequence: CASSPLPSSYEQYF. The chain links TRBV4-1 to TRBJ2-7; D unclear. From germline, CDR1 is MGHRA and CDR2 YSYEKL. V shed 4 bases and J shed 0 bases, with 10 bases lying between them. This CDR3 comprises 14 residues.